The subject of this entry is one TCR beta chain. Its antigen is not yet known. Qualities for individual bases were not recorded, and no much larger clone is one base off. Focal radiation therapy combined with CTLA-4 blockade (ipilimumab) was tested in patients with chemo-refractory metastatic non-small-cell lung cancer. The data stem from a study of radiotherapy plus CTLA-4 blockade in lung cancer (dated by TCRdb to the late 2010s). In terms of the full investigation: Among the enrolled patients, approximately 17% had an objective response, and 31% reached disease control.

V drops 0 bases and J drops 5 bases, leaving 14 bases in between. Including cysteine and phenylalanine, the CDR3 has 15 amino acids. Kept here is only the CDR3 DNA, which spans 45 bases and is read in frame from base 1. Reading the germline V gene gives CDR1 SGHRS and CDR2 YFSETQ. The library was obtained by the immunoSEQ multiplex PCR assay. The source is immuneACCESS, and TCRdb retained only in-frame sequences with V and J called. Part of the clones is not carried over; for the studies checked, unresolved V genes explain less than half of this, and the remainder is unexplained. A total of tens of thousands of clones appear in this sample, roughly 80% of them only once. The ten largest account for roughly 7.5% of the sample. Points the paper makes about the study in general: The strongest predictors of response were reported to be early dynamic shifts in blood T cell clones along with a rise in serum interferon-beta following radiation. After treatment with radiotherapy and ipilimumab, TCR clones that originated in tumors expanded in peripheral blood.

The clonotype was recovered from a human donor with non-small cell lung cancer who had stable disease on radiotherapy plus ipilimumab. The rearrangement joined TRBV5-1 to TRBJ1-1; TRBD1 is possibly the D segment (6 matching bases). The sequencing here drew on peripheral blood, taken from a patient treated with radiotherapy plus ipilimumab. The nucleotide sequence reads TGCGCCAGCAGCTTGGCCCTCACAGGGCGGACTGAAGCTTTCTTT. This codes for CASSLALTGRTEAFF.